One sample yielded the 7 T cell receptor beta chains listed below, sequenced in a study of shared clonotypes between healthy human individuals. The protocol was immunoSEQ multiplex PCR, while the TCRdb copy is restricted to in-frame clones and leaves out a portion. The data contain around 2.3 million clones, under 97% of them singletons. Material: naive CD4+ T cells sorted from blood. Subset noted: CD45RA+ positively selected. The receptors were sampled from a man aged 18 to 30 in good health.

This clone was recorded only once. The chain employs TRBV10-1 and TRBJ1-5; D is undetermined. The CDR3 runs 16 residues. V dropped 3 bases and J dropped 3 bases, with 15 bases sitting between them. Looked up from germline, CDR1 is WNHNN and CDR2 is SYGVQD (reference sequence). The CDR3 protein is CASSEGHLSDNQPQHF. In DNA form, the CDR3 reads TGCGCCAGCAGTGAAGGGCACCTCTCCGACAATCAGCCCCAGCATTTT.

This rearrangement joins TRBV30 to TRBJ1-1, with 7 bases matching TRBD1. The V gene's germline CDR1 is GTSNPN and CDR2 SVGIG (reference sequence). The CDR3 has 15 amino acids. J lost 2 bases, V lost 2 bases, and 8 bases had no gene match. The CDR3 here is CAWSPIDRDNTEAFF. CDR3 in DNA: TGTGCCTGGAGTCCTATAGACAGGGATAACACTGAAGCTTTCTTT.

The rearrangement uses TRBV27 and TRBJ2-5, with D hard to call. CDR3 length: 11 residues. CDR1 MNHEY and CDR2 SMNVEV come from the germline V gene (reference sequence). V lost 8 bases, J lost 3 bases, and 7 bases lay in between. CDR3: CASSREETQYF. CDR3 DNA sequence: TGTGCCAGCTCTAGGGAAGAGACCCAGTACTTC.

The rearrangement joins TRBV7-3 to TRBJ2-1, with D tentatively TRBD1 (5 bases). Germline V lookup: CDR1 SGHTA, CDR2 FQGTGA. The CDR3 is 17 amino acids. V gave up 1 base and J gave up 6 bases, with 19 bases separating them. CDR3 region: CASSLNPTPGFGNEQFF. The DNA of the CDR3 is TGTGCCAGCAGCTTAAACCCCACCCCAGGGTTTGGCAATGAGCAGTTCTTC. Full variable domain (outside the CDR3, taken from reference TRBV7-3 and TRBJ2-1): GAGVSQTPSNKVTEKGKYVELRCDPISGHTALYWYRQSLGQGPEFLIYFQGTGAADDSGLPNDRFFAVRPEGSVSTLKIQRTERGDSAVYLCASSLNPTPGFGNEQFFGPGTRLTVL.

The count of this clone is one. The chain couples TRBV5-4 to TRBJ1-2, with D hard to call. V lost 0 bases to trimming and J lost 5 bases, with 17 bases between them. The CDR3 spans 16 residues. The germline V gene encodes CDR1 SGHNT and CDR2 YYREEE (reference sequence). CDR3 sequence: CASSLGSGNPSYGYTF. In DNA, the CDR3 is TGTGCCAGCAGCTTGGGGAGCGGCAACCCTTCATATGGCTACACCTTC.

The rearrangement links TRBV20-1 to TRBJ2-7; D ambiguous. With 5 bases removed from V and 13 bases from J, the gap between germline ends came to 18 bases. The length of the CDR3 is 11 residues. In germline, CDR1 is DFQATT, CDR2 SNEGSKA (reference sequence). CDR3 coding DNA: TGCAGTGCTTTTGGAGAGGCTCGCCAATACTTC. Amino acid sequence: CSAFGEARQYF.

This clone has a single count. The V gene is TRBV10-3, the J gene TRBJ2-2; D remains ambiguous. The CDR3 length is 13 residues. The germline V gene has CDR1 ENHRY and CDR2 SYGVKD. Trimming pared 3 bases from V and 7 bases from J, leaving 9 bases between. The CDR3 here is CAISETKDGELFF. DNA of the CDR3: TGTGCCATCAGTGAAACCAAGGACGGGGAGCTGTTTTTT.